The subject of this entry is one T cell receptor (beta chain). Its binding antigen is unknown. Base qualities are missing; no much larger clone stands one base away. This sample stems from a study of shared T cell receptors in the human thymus (dated by TCRdb to the early 2020s). Turning to the overall study: The study investigated the way shared, self-reactive T-cell receptor alpha chains are produced in the human thymus.

Reading the germline V gene gives CDR1 MGHDK and CDR2 SYGVNS. Trimming takes 4 bases off V and 2 bases off J; junction bases not matched to a gene: 4. Counted from cysteine to phenylalanine, this CDR3 has 17 amino acids. This entry keeps only the CDR3 DNA: 51 bases, framed from base 1. The library relied on the immunoSEQ multiplex PCR assay. TCRdb obtained this table from immuneACCESS and retained in-frame rearrangements with V and J assigned. These tables miss some clones; where compared with another copy, unresolved V genes account for less than half of the shortfall, and the remainder is unexplained. In all, the sample holds roughly 560,000 clones, and around 78% of those were seen once. The ten largest clonotypes hold roughly 0.013% of the sample. The same data also contributed to another study, on human thymus T cells. From the second report: Donors were immunologically healthy infants undergoing open corrective cardiac surgery for congenital heart defects in Finland. Thymus tissue was obtained as surgical resects removed during corrective cardiac surgery. Both the thymic and the peripheral blood repertoires appeared to show biased V and J gene segment usage. The related research reported highly overlapping thymic TCR repertoires among unrelated individuals. The study characterized TCR alpha and beta repertoires from about 8 infant thymus samples and four related peripheral blood samples. The infant donors were roughly 7 to 244 days old, and the cohort included several males and two females. Thymocytes were mechanically released from the tissue and were stored as pellets of roughly 9-31 million cells at -70 degrees C. A QIAsymphony instrument was used to extract genomic DNA from the frozen cell pellets. The immunoSEQ multiplex PCR assay was used to amplify the TCRB and TCRAD loci from a standardized amount of quality-controlled genomic DNA. The amplicons spanned the V(D)J region and were long enough to cover the CDR3 and allow V and J genes to be identified. Amplicon sequencing was performed on an Illumina platform through the commercial immunoSEQ service. Primer bias and sequencing errors were corrected as previously described, and TCRAD and TCRB were defined on the basis of the IMGT database. The repertoires were analysed using immunoSEQ Analyzer 3.0 and VDJTools for basic statistics, V/J segment usage, diversity estimates, rarefaction and pairwise overlap. To estimate diversity, the Chao1, ChaoE, Efron-Thisted, Shannon and inverse Simpson indices were applied, and diversity was also estimated on datasets down-sampled to the smallest sample. Repertoire overlap used strict matching of CDR3 nucleotide sequence, V gene and J gene, with Jaccard-based multidimensional scaling clustering. Thymus samples yielded on average approximately 840,000 unique TCRB clonotypes, compared with 80,000 to 95,000 from blood samples.

The chain links TRBV25-1 with TRBJ2-6; TRBD1 agrees with 11 junctional bases. The sample comprised thymocytes. This receptor was obtained from a boy younger than two with a congenital heart defect. Donor details come from another sample of the same person, matched by shared clones. The DNA sequence is given as TGTGCCAGCAGTGGAAGGGGACAGGGGGCTGGGGCCAACGTCCTGACTTTC. The encoded protein is CASSGRGQGAGANVLTF.